The 12 T cell receptor beta chains in this list originate from one sample, sequenced in a study of identical twins' blood T cells (dated by TCRdb to about 2013). Libraries were made using 5' RACE. The instrument given in TCRdb is Illumina Genome Analyzer IIx. The raw public data were reprocessed by TCRdb itself: fastp quality trimming at Q25, MiXCR clonotype calling, in-frame beta chains only. Each CDR3 protein appears once, grouped with its most common genes and DNA. For this sample the table gives roughly 380,000 distinct CDR3 sequences, of which more than 25% were detected only once. The ten biggest clones cover about 6% of the sample. Sequenced sample: PBMCs. These receptors were collected from a woman aged 18 to 55 in good health.

V and J are TRBV20-1 and TRBJ2-2; 10 bases line up with TRBD2. Per germline, CDR1 DFQATT and CDR2 SNEGSKA (reference sequence). The CDR3 sequence is 14 residues long. With V trimmed by 6 bases and J by 3 bases, 4 bases remained unmatched. The CDR3 region is CSALAGRYTGELFF. The CDR3 DNA reads TGCAGTGCACTAGCGGGGCGATACACCGGGGAGCTGTTTTTT.

This clonotype was seen at least ten times. The V gene is TRBV6-1, the J gene TRBJ2-7; D is perhaps TRBD1 (6 bases). The germline V and J ends were trimmed by 5 bases and 0 bases, with 17 bases remaining between them. CDR1 MNHNS and CDR2 SASEGT come from the germline V gene. This CDR3 has 16 residues. The CDR3 DNA follows: TGTGCCAGCAGTCTACTGAGGGGGACCAGCTCCTACGAGCAGTACTTC. Its protein product is CASSLLRGTSSYEQYF.

The rearrangement links TRBV27 to TRBJ2-3, with D unresolved. V gave up 3 bases and J gave up 2 bases, with 12 bases separating them. The CDR3 sequence is 15 residues long. Germline V CDR1 and CDR2: MNHEY, SMNVEV (reference sequence). CDR3 protein: CASSLLGIFTDTQYF. DNA for the CDR3: TGTGCCAGCAGTTTGTTGGGGATCTTCACAGATACGCAGTATTTT.

The V gene is TRBV20-1, the J gene TRBJ2-3, with D tentatively TRBD2 (5 bases). CDR3 size: 14 residues. Deletions cut 5 bases from V and 2 bases from J, with 14 bases between. Germline-derived CDR1 and CDR2 are DFQATT and SNEGSKA (reference sequence). For the CDR3, the DNA is TGCAGTGCTGACGGGGATAGGGACACAGATACGCAGTATTTT. Encoded protein: CSADGDRDTDTQYF.

The chain links TRBV7-2 to TRBJ1-5, with TRBD1 matching over 8 bases. Germline assignment: CDR1 SGHTA and CDR2 FQGNSA. Unmatched junction bases numbered 5, after V lost 5 bases and J lost 11 bases. CDR3 length: 12 residues. The CDR3 region is CASSPDRGTQHF. The CDR3 DNA follows: TGTGCCAGCAGCCCAGACAGGGGAACCCAGCATTTT.

This clonotype was seen only a few times. The chain links TRBV27 to TRBJ1-6; the D is unclear. Deletions cut 6 bases from V and 6 bases from J, with 9 bases between. The CDR3 totals 13 residues. The V gene's germline CDR1 is MNHEY and CDR2 SMNVEV (reference sequence). CDR3 bases: TGTGCCAGCAGCCGTGCGACTAATTCACCCCTCCACTTT. This encodes CASSRATNSPLHF.

In this sample, this clonotype turned up a few times. The genes are TRBV7-9 and TRBJ1-1; TRBD1 matches 7 bases. This CDR3 has 15 residues. Germline V gene lookup returns CDR1 SEHNR and CDR2 FQNEAQ (reference sequence). V dropped 5 bases and J dropped 0; count of bases not matched to a gene: 6. CDR3 sequence: CASSVQGGLNTEAFF. CDR3 bases: TGTGCCAGCAGCGTGCAGGGGGGCCTGAACACTGAAGCTTTCTTT.

The chain joins TRBV7-9 to TRBJ2-1; D is tentatively TRBD1 or TRBD2 (5 bases each). Germline CDR1 SEHNR, CDR2 FQNEAQ (reference sequence). V shed 4 bases and J shed 2 bases, with 15 bases lying between them. The CDR3 totals 16 residues. CDR3 region: CASSYRGPLAYNEQFF. The CDR3 nucleotides read TGTGCCAGCAGCTACCGGGGACCCCTCGCCTACAATGAGCAGTTCTTC.

The rearrangement uses TRBV20-1 and TRBJ2-5; tentative D call: TRBD1 (6 bases). CDR1 and CDR2 from the germline V gene are DFQATT and SNEGSKA (reference sequence). Trimming removed 3 bases from V and 6 bases from J, with 14 bases in between. The CDR3 totals 13 residues. The CDR3 nucleotides are TGCAGTGCTAGTGGGCACCAGGGGCAGACCCAGTACTTC. Protein product: CSASGHQGQTQYF.

The rearrangement uses TRBV5-6 and TRBJ1-1; D call uncertain. CDR3 length: 17 amino acids. Germline CDR1 is SGHDT and CDR2 is YYEEEE. Trimming pared 0 bases from V and 0 bases from J, leaving 15 bases between. The CDR3 spells CASSLGVTVFMNTEAFF. CDR3 DNA: TGTGCCAGCAGCTTGGGTGTCACCGTGTTCATGAACACTGAAGCTTTCTTT.

This clonotype showed up just a few times. The rearrangement uses TRBV5-1 and TRBJ2-2, with D hard to call. The length of the CDR3 is 13 residues. V was shortened by 4 bases and J by 4 bases, with 8 bases between the two germline ends. CDR1 is SGHRS and CDR2 is YFSETQ in the germline V gene. CDR3 DNA sequence: TGCGCCAGCAGCACCGCAGGCACCGGGGAGCTGTTTTTT. Translating it yields CASSTAGTGELFF. Full variable domain (outside the CDR3, taken from reference TRBV5-1 and TRBJ2-2): KAGVTQTPRYLIKTRGQQVTLSCSPISGHRSVSWYQQTPGQGLQFLFEYFSETQRNKGNFPGRFSGRQFSNSRSEMNVSTLELGDSALYLCASSTAGTGELFFGEGSRLTVL.

Notes on this clonotype: Sequence at one end of the junction differs from germline and may be a read error. The CDR3 sequence is CASRASGIPNYDEQFF. The CDR3 nucleotides read TGTGCCAGTAGGGCCAGCGGGATCCCGAACTACGATGAGCAGTTCTTC. The chain has TRBV19 and TRBJ2-1; 7 bases agree with TRBD2. The CDR3 is 16 amino acids. Germline CDR1 is LNHDA and CDR2 is SQIVND (reference sequence).